The 3 T cell receptor beta chains in this list originate from one sample, sequenced in a study of blood T cells in healthy people across ages. Sample-barcoded 5' priming and a J-beta primer mix drove a second PCR of roughly 6 to 12 cycles. MiXCR, run by TCRdb on the 5' RACE reads, gives a single entry per CDR3 protein. The sample includes some 780,000 distinct CDR3 sequences, roughly 56% of them seen just once. Sequences were obtained from blood. The receptor source for this set is a man aged 35-49 years in good health.

CDR3 bases: TGCAGTGCTATTGACCGGGTGGTCAATGAGCAGTTCTTC. Its translation: CSAIDRVVNEQFF. The chain has TRBV20-1 and TRBJ2-1; D gene ambiguous. CDR1 and CDR2 (germline): DFQATT, SNEGSKA (reference sequence). V shed 4 bases and J shed 6 bases, with 13 bases lying between them. The CDR3 has 13 residues.

This sequence joins TRBV29-1 and TRBJ2-3; 10 bases agree with TRBD2. V dropped 4 bases and J dropped 1; count of bases not matched to a gene: 2. Germline values: CDR1 SQVTM, CDR2 ANQGSEA. The CDR3 has 14 residues. The CDR3 DNA is TGCAGCGTTGGGGGGACTAGCGGCACAGATACGCAGTATTTT. This codes for CSVGGTSGTDTQYF.

This clonotype was seen a handful of times. The rearrangement joins TRBV5-1 to TRBJ2-5, with 12 bases matching TRBD2. V lost 4 bases, J lost 2 bases, and 6 bases stayed unmatched. CDR1 is SGHRS, CDR2 YFSETQ, per germline. The CDR3 length is 16 residues. CDR3 region: CASSRTSGTGQETQYF. In DNA, the CDR3 is TGCGCCAGCAGCCGGACTAGCGGGACTGGGCAAGAGACCCAGTACTTC.